Following are 22 T cell receptor beta chains from one sample sequenced in a study of yellow fever vaccine responses in identical twins listed by TCRdb under 2018. Library method: RT-PCR. These reads were obtained on an Illumina HiSeq 2500. TCRdb passed the public sequencing reads through fastp at Q25 and MiXCR, retaining productive beta sequences. Identical CDR3 proteins give one entry, which carries the most common genes and DNA. This sample holds about 3,500 distinct CDR3 sequences; approximately 81% were observed only once. The ten biggest clones cover 2.5% to 3% of the sample. Sequenced here: T cells from blood (PBMCs), unsorted or a sorted subset (not recorded which), sampled before or after yellow fever vaccination (not recorded which). The source of these receptors is a young woman who received the yellow fever vaccine. Donor details come from another sample of the same person, matched by shared clones.

The chain has TRBV7-6 and TRBJ2-7, with TRBD2 as a possible D gene (6 bases). The CDR3 is 15 amino acids. The germline V and J ends were trimmed by 5 bases and 4 bases, with 18 bases remaining between them. The V gene's germline CDR1 is SGHVS and CDR2 FNYEAQ. CDR3 nucleotide sequence: TGTGCCAGCAGCCTAAAAATAGGCGGGGAATACGAGCAGTACTTC. Translating gives CASSLKIGGEYEQYF.

The chain has TRBV11-1 and TRBJ2-1; D gene ambiguous. The CDR3 covers 12 residues. Germline-derived CDR1 and CDR2 are SGHAT and FQDESV (reference sequence). V shed 1 base and J shed 8 bases, with 6 bases lying between them. The CDR3 DNA sequence: TGTGCCAGCAGCTTAGGCCTCTATGAGCAGTTCTTC. It is translated as CASSLGLYEQFF.

V usage is TRBV4-1 and J usage is TRBJ1-1; 11 bases match TRBD1. V lost 6 bases and J lost 3; bases outside the gene matches: 3. This CDR3 comprises 14 residues. Germline lookup yields CDR1 MGHRA and CDR2 YSYEKL. The CDR3 DNA reads as TGCGCCAGCAGGGACAGGGGGCGGGACACTGAAGCTTTCTTT. Translation gives CASRDRGRDTEAFF.

This rearrangement joins TRBV11-1 to TRBJ2-5; no clear D gene. The CDR3 has 11 residues. Trimming removed 1 base at V and 3 bases at J, with 0 bases between. Per the germline V gene, CDR1 is SGHAT and CDR2 is FQDESV (reference sequence). CDR3 sequence: CASSLEETQYF. CDR3 DNA sequence: TGTGCCAGCAGCTTAGAAGAGACCCAGTACTTC.

This clonotype was seen more than once but under ten times. V and J are TRBV6-1 and TRBJ1-6; no reliable D call. The CDR3 length is 13 residues. Germline values: CDR1 MNHNS, CDR2 SASEGT. Trimming removed 7 bases from V and 7 bases from J, with 11 bases in between. The CDR3 region is CASKSGLNSPLHF. CDR3 DNA sequence: TGTGCCAGCAAGAGCGGACTGAATTCACCCCTCCACTTT.

The chain recombines TRBV11-1 with TRBJ2-4, with D hard to call. The CDR3 is made up of 16 amino acids. The V end lost 0 bases, the J end lost 0 bases, and 9 bases lay between the germline ends. The V gene's germline CDR1 is SGHAT and CDR2 FQDESV (reference sequence). CDR3 residues: CASSLAGPGAKNIQYF. The CDR3 DNA sequence: TGTGCCAGCAGCTTAGCTGGGCCGGGAGCCAAAAACATTCAGTACTTC.

This sequence joins TRBV28 and TRBJ2-1; the D gene is possibly TRBD2 (5 bases). The germline V and J ends were trimmed by 8 bases and 1 base, with 15 bases remaining between them. The CDR3 consists of 15 residues. Germline CDR1 and CDR2: MDHEN and SYDVKM. The CDR3 is CASSQSGPSYNEQFF. The CDR3 DNA sequence: TGTGCCAGCTCCCAAAGCGGTCCTTCCTACAATGAGCAGTTCTTC.

This chain connects TRBV18 to TRBJ2-1, with D hard to call. The V end was cut by 2 bases, the J end by 3 bases, with 11 bases between. CDR3 size: 15 residues. CDR1 KGHSH and CDR2 LQKENI come from the germline V gene. The CDR3 region has the DNA TGTGCCAGCTCACCAGAGGTCTTCAGCTACAATGAGCAGTTCTTC. Translating it yields CASSPEVFSYNEQFF.

The CDR3: CASSETGLVGSYNEQFF. The CDR3 nucleotides read TGTGCCAGCAGCGAAACTGGGTTAGTGGGCTCCTACAATGAGCAGTTCTTC. The rearrangement links TRBV13 to TRBJ2-1; no clear D. Per germline, CDR1 PRHDT and CDR2 FYEKMQ (reference sequence). This CDR3 has 17 amino acids. V dropped 5 bases and J dropped 0 bases, with 17 bases sitting between them.

The genes are TRBV5-1 and TRBJ1-6; the match to TRBD1 covers 8 bases. CDR3 length equals 17 residues. Germline CDR1 and CDR2: SGHRS and YFSETQ. The V segment lost 0 bases and the J segment 6 bases; nucleotides outside the gene matches: 8. The CDR3 here is CASSLANLGQANSPLHF. The CDR3 bases are TGCGCCAGCAGCTTGGCTAACCTGGGACAGGCTAATTCACCCCTCCACTTT.

The rearrangement joins TRBV11-3 to TRBJ2-7; D possibly uses TRBD1 or TRBD2 (5 bases each). In germline, CDR1 is SGHNT, CDR2 YENEEA. V was pared by 1 base and J by 5 bases, with 18 bases between. This CDR3 region has 16 residues. This CDR3 reads CASSLVGTVPGDEQYF. The CDR3 DNA sequence: TGTGCCAGCAGCTTAGTTGGGACCGTCCCCGGGGACGAGCAGTACTTC.

The chain uses TRBV6-2 or TRBV6-3 and TRBJ2-7, with D possibly TRBD2 on 5 matching bases. The CDR3 is 13 amino acids. The ends were cut back, 2 bases at V and 4 bases at J, with 9 bases in the middle. CDR1 MNHEY and CDR2 SVGEGT come from the germline V gene. Here the CDR3 reads CASSYDEGYEQYF. The CDR3 DNA is TGTGCCAGCAGTTACGATGAGGGATACGAGCAGTACTTC.

The sample holds one count of this clonotype. The V and J genes are TRBV7-3 and TRBJ2-7; D is undetermined. The ends were cut back, 0 bases at V and 5 bases at J, with 2 bases in the middle. CDR1 and CDR2 from the germline V gene are SGHTA and FQGTGA. The CDR3 length is 11 residues. CDR3 coding DNA: TGTGCCAGCAGCTTAACGGACGAGCAGTACTTC. As protein: CASSLTDEQYF. The complete variable domain, with remaining parts taken from reference TRBV7-3 and TRBJ2-7, reads GAGVSQTPSNKVTEKGKYVELRCDPISGHTALYWYRQSLGQGPEFLIYFQGTGAADDSGLPNDRFFAVRPEGSVSTLKIQRTERGDSAVYLCASSLTDEQYFGPGTRLTVT.

This chain joins TRBV9 and TRBJ2-1, with TRBD2 identical over 9 bases. The CDR3 length is 16 residues. Germline CDR1 and CDR2: SGDLS and YYNGEE. V shed 2 bases, J shed 2 bases, and the junction held 5 bases outside the gene matches. For the CDR3, the DNA is TGTGCCAGCAGCGTCGGTGCGGGGGGGACCTACAATGAGCAGTTCTTC. This codes for CASSVGAGGTYNEQFF.

This clonotype was detected once. This sequence joins TRBV28 and TRBJ2-7, with 8 bases aligning to TRBD2. This CDR3 is 13 amino acids long. Unmatched junction bases numbered 8, after V lost 6 bases and J lost 7 bases. Germline V gene lookup returns CDR1 MDHEN and CDR2 SYDVKM. The CDR3 region is CASRSGSLGEQYF. CDR3 bases: TGTGCCAGCAGAAGCGGGAGCTTGGGTGAGCAGTACTTC. Variable domain in full (rest from reference TRBV28 and TRBJ2-7): DVKVTQSSRYLVKRTGEKVFLECVQDMDHENMFWYRQDPGLGLRLIYFSYDVKMKEKGDIPEGYSVSREKKERFSLILESASTNQTSMYLCASRSGSLGEQYFGPGTRLTVT.

The chain recombines TRBV6-4 with TRBJ2-1; TRBD2 agrees at 11 bases. V shed 2 bases and J 8 bases; nucleotides not matched to a gene: 5. The CDR3 sequence is 15 residues long. Germline V gene sequence: CDR1 MRHNA, CDR2 SNTAGT. In DNA, the CDR3 is TGTGCCAGCAGTGACATAGCGGGGGGGCTCTATGAGCAGTTCTTC. Residues: CASSDIAGGLYEQFF.

V usage is TRBV11-1 and J usage is TRBJ2-1; weak D call: TRBD2 (6 bases). The V end was cut by 1 base, the J end by 0 bases, with 10 bases between. CDR1 is SGHAT, CDR2 FQDESV, per germline (reference sequence). This CDR3 has 16 residues. In DNA form, the CDR3 reads TGTGCCAGCAGCTTAGTAGACGGGAGCTCCTACAATGAGCAGTTCTTC. Its protein is CASSLVDGSSYNEQFF.

The chain combines TRBV18 with TRBJ2-1, with 11 bases fitting TRBD2. Germline V CDR1 and CDR2: KGHSH, LQKENI. J was trimmed by 1 base and V by 4 bases; bases with no gene match: 6. The CDR3 has 17 amino acids. CDR3 sequence reads: CASSLGTSGASYNEQFF. As DNA, the CDR3 is TGTGCCAGCTCACTAGGGACTAGCGGAGCTTCCTACAATGAGCAGTTCTTC.

The genes are TRBV20-1 and TRBJ2-1, with a weak D call TRBD1 (5 bases). V was shortened by 7 bases and J by 0 bases, with 13 bases between the two germline ends. From germline, CDR1 is DFQATT and CDR2 SNEGSKA (reference sequence). This CDR3 has 14 amino acids. The CDR3 sequence: CSVSRQISYNEQFF. CDR3 sequence (DNA): TGCAGTGTTTCCCGACAGATCTCCTACAATGAGCAGTTCTTC.

V gene TRBV23-1 combines with J gene TRBJ2-5; perhaps TRBD1 as D (6 bases). TRBV23-1 is flagged as an ORF with uncertain function. There are 14 residues in the CDR3. V lost 10 bases to trimming and J lost 4 bases, with 19 bases between them. In nucleotides, the CDR3 is TGCGCCAACACTAGACAGGCGATGGTAGAGACCCAGTACTTC. Translated: CANTRQAMVETQYF.

This clonotype was counted only a few times. The rearrangement joins TRBV12-3 or TRBV12-4 to TRBJ2-1; TRBD1 or TRBD2 may be the D gene (7 bases each). The CDR3 contains 15 residues. Deletions cut 4 bases from V and 2 bases from J, with 12 bases between. CDR3 coding DNA: TGTGCCAGCAGTTCGGGGGGACAGACCTACAATGAGCAGTTCTTC. Its protein is CASSSGGQTYNEQFF.

The rearrangement joins TRBV18 to TRBJ1-1, with D perhaps matching TRBD1 (5 bases). The CDR3 covers 14 residues. The V end lost 3 bases, the J end lost 5 bases, and 13 bases lay between the germline ends. Germline V lookup: CDR1 KGHSH, CDR2 LQKENI. The CDR3 is CASSPLNGGTEAFF. The CDR3 nucleotides read TGTGCCAGCTCACCTCTTAATGGGGGGACTGAAGCTTTCTTT. Using reference TRBV18 and TRBJ1-1 for the parts outside the CDR3, the full variable domain is NAGVMQNPRHLVRRRGQEARLRCSPMKGHSHVYWYRQLPEEGLKFMVYLQKENIIDESGMPKERFSAEFPKEGPSILRIQQVVRGDSAAYFCASSPLNGGTEAFFGQGTRLTVV.